Detailed here is one T cell receptor beta chain. These data are taken from a study of blood T cell repertoires in COVID-19. Across the whole study: Donors in the United States, Italy and Spain gave samples during acute or convalescent COVID-19. PBMCs, B-cell-depleted T cells, or T cells provided the cDNA or gDNA that made up the material.

This CDR3 comprises 16 residues. CDR1 and CDR2 (germline): LNHNV, YYDKDF (reference sequence). J was trimmed by 1 base and V by 3 bases; bases with no gene match: 7. Original handling: Using reference gene primer amplification, nucleated cell counts were estimated. Measured with immunoSEQ multiplex PCR; TCRdb has only the in-frame clones, and not every one. V, J and clone size reflect that table, while D and trimming were determined from the DNA. This table holds about 170,000 clones, about 86% found once. The sequence was obtained from a woman aged 80 or older in a cohort sampled during active or convalescent COVID-19. Sequencing input: peripheral blood. The genes are TRBV15 and TRBJ2-5; 8 bases align to TRBD2. The chain's CDR3 is CATSSPGRGGQETQYF. In DNA, the CDR3 is TGTGCCACCAGCAGTCCTGGTCGGGGGGGCCAAGAGACCCAGTACTTC.